The TCR beta chain described here comes from a study of blood T cell repertoires in COVID-19. Whole-study context: PBMCs, B-cell-depleted T cells, or T cells provided the cDNA or gDNA that made up the material.

TCRdb's table, derived via immunoSEQ multiplex PCR, lists solely in-frame clones and lacks some. The data hold roughly 300,000 clones, with about 90% observed a single time. This CDR3 has 15 residues. After removal of 3 bases from V and 2 bases from J, the junction contained 3 bases not matched to a gene. Germline V lookup: CDR1 DFQATT, CDR2 SNEGSKA (reference sequence). The sample holds a few counts of this clone. Recovery meant two consecutive negative NP/OP PCR tests, professional clearance, or resolved symptoms. Sequenced: PBMCs or T cells enriched from blood (not recorded which). The chain combines TRBV20-1 with TRBJ2-3; 12 bases are a match to TRBD2. The TCR sequence derives from a woman in her twenties or thirties who had recovered from COVID-19. DNA of the CDR3: TGCAGTGCTAGTGGACTAGCGGGGAACACAGATACGCAGTATTTT. Amino acid sequence: CSASGLAGNTDTQYF.